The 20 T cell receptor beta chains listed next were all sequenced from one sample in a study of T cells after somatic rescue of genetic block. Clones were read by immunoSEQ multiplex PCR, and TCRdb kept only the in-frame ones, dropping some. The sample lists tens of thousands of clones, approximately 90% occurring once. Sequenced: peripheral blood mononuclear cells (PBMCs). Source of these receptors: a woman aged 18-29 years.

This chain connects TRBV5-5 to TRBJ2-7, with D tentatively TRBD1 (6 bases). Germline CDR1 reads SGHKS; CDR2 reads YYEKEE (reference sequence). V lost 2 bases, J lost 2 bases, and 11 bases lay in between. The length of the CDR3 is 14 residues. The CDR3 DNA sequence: TGTGCCAGCAGCTTAGGGACATTTCCCTACGAGCAGTACTTC. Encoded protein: CASSLGTFPYEQYF.

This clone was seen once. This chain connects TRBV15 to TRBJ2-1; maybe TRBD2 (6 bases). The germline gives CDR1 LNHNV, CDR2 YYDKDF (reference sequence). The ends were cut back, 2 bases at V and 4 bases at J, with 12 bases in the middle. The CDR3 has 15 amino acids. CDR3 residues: CATSRRAGKYNEQFF. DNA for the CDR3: TGTGCCACCAGCAGAAGGGCGGGGAAATACAATGAGCAGTTCTTC.

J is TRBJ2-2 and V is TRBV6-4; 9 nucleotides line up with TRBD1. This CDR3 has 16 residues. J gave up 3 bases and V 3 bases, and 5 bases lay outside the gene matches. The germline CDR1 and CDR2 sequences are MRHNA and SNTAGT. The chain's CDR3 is CASSEGQGGHTGELFF. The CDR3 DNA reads TGTGCCAGCAGTGAGGGACAGGGCGGCCACACCGGGGAGCTGTTTTTT.

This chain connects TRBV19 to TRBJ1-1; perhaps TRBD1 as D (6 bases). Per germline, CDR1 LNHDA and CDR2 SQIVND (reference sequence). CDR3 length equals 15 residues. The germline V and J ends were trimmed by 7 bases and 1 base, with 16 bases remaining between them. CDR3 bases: TGTGCCAGTAAAGGGACCGGGACACCGAACACTGAAGCTTTCTTT. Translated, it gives CASKGTGTPNTEAFF.

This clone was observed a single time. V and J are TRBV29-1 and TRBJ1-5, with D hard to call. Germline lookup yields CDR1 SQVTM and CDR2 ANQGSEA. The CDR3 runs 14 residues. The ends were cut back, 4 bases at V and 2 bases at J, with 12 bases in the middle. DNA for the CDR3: TGCAGCGTTGGCTCCGGGCTGGGCAATCAGCCCCAGCATTTT. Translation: CSVGSGLGNQPQHF.

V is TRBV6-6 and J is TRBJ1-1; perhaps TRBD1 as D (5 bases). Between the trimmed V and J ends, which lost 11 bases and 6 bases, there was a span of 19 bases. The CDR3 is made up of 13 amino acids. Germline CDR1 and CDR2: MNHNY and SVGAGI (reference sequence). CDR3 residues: CAGGSGYSAEAFF. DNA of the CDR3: TGTGCCGGGGGGTCAGGGTACTCAGCTGAAGCTTTCTTT.

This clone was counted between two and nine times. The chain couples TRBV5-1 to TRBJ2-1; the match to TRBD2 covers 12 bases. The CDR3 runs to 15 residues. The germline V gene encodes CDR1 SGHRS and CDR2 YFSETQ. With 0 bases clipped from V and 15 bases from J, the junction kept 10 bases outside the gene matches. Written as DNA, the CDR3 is TGCGCCAGCAGCTTGGCCGGCGCTAGCGGGAGGGCTCGGTTCTTC. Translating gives CASSLAGASGRARFF.

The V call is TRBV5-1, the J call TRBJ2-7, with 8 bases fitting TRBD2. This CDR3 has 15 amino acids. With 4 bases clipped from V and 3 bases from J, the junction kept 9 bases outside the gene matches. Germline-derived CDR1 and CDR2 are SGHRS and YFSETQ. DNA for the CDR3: TGCGCCAGCAGCCACCGGGTAGCGGGGTTCTACGAGCAGTACTTC. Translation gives CASSHRVAGFYEQYF.

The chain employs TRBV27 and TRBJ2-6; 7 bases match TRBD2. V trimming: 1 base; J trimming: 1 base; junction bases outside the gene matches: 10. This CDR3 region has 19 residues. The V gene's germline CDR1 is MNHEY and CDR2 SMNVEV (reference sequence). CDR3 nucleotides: TGTGCCAGCAGTTTATATGGGGGGGTCCGACAGTCTGGGGCCAACGTCCTGACTTTC. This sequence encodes CASSLYGGVRQSGANVLTF.

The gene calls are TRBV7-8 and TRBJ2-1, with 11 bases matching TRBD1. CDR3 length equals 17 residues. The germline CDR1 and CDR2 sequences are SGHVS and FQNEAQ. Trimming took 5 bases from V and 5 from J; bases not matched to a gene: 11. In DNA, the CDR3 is TGTGCCAGCAGCAGACTAGGACAGGGGGCTTTCGACAATGAGCAGTTCTTC. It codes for CASSRLGQGAFDNEQFF.

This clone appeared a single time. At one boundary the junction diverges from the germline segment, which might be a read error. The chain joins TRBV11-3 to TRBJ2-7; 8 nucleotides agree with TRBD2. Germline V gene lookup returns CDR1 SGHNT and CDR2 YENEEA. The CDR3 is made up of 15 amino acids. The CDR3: CASSPGGVRSSEQYF. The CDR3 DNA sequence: TGTGCCAGCAGCCCCGGGGGGGTCCGGTCCTCCGAGCAGTACTTC.

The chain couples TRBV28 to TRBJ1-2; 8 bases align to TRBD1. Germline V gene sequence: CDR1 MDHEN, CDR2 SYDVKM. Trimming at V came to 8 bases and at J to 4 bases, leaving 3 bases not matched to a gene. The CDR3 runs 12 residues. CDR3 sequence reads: CASQGAGYGYTF. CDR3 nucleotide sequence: TGTGCCAGCCAGGGGGCAGGCTATGGCTACACCTTC.

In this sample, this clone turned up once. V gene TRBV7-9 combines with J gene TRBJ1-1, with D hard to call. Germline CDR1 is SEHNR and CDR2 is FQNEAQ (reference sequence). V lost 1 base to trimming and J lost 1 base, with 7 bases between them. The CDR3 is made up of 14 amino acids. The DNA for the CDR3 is TGTGCCAGCAGCTTAGTTTTGGCGAACACTGAAGCTTTCTTT. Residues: CASSLVLANTEAFF. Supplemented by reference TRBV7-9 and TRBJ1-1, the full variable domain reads DTGVSQNPRHKITKRGQNVTFRCDPISEHNRLYWYRQTLGQGPEFLTYFQNEAQLEKSRLLSDRFSAERPKGSFSTLEIQRTEQGDSAMYLCASSLVLANTEAFFGQGTRLTVV.

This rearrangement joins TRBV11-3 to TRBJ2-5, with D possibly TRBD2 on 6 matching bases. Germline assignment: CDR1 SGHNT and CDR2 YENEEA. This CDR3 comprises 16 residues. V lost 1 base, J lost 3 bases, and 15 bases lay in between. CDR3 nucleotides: TGTGCCAGCAGCTTAGCCGGGGGTGTAAAAAAAGAGACCCAGTACTTC. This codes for CASSLAGGVKKETQYF.

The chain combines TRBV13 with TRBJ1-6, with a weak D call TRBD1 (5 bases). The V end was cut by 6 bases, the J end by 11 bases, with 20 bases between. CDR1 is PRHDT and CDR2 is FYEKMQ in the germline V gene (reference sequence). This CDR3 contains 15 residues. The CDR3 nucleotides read TGTGCCAGCAGTTCCAAGCAGGGCCTGTGGGCACCCCTCCACTTT. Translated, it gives CASSSKQGLWAPLHF.

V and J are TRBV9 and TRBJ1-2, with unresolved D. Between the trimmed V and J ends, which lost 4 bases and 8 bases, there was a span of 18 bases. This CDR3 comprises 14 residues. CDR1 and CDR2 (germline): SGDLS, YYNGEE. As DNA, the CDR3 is TGTGCCAGCAGCACCGCCGGCGGAGAGAGGGGCTACACCTTC. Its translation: CASSTAGGERGYTF.

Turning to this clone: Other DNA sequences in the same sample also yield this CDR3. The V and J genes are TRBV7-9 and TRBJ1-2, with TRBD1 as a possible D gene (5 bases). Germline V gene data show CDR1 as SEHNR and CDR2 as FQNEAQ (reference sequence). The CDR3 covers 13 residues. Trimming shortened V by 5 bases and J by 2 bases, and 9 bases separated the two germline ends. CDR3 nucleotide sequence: TGTGCCAGCAGCCCCGACAGCAACTATGGCTACACCTTC. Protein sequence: CASSPDSNYGYTF.

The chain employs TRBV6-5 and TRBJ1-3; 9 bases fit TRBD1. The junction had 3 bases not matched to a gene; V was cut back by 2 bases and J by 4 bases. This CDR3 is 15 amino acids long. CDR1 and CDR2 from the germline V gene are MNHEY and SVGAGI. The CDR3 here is CASSYAGTGGNTIYF. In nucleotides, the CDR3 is TGTGCCAGCAGTTACGCCGGGACAGGGGGAAACACCATATATTTT.

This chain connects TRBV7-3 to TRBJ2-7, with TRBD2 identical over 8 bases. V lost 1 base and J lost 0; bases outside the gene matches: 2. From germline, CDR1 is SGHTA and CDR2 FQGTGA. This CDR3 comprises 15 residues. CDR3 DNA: TGTGCCAGCAGCTTAATGGCGGGAGGCTCCTACGAGCAGTACTTC. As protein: CASSLMAGGSYEQYF.

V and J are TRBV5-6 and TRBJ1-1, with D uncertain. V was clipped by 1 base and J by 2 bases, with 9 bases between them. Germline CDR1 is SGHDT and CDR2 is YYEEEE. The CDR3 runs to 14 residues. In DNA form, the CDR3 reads TGTGCCAGCAGCTTGCTTCAGTATAACACTGAAGCTTTCTTT. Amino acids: CASSLLQYNTEAFF.